Below, 22 T cell receptor beta chains from the same sample are listed, as sequenced in a study of blood T cell repertoires in COVID-19. Produced via immunoSEQ multiplex PCR; TCRdb's table is partial and in-frame only. Among roughly 80,000 clones listed, roughly 82% were seen once. Sequenced input: peripheral blood. These TCRs come from a human donor in a cohort sampled during active COVID-19.

This rearrangement joins TRBV3-1 (or the pseudogene TRBV3-2) to TRBJ2-7; D call uncertain. V lost 0 bases to trimming and J lost 4 bases, with 13 bases between them. The CDR3 covers 15 residues. Looked up from germline, CDR1 is LGHDT and CDR2 is YNNKEL (reference sequence). CDR3 nucleotides: TGTGCCAGCAGCCAAGATATGGGCAGGATATACGAGCAGTACTTC. It is translated as CASSQDMGRIYEQYF.

The genes are TRBV29-1 and TRBJ2-3; perhaps TRBD2 as D (5 bases). The ends were cut back, 4 bases at V and 9 bases at J, with 11 bases in the middle. The V gene's germline CDR1 is SQVTM and CDR2 ANQGSEA. This CDR3 spans 11 amino acids. The CDR3 DNA is TGCAGCGTTGGGACTGAGACGACGCAGTATTTT. Translated: CSVGTETTQYF.

In its sample, this clone was seen once. The V and J genes are TRBV10-1 and TRBJ2-5; unclear D gene. Per the germline V gene, CDR1 is WNHNN and CDR2 is SYGVQD (reference sequence). V was cut by 0 bases and J by 1 base, with 9 bases left in between. The CDR3 covers 15 residues. This CDR3 is CASSESKHRQETQYF. CDR3 coding DNA: TGCGCCAGCAGTGAGTCGAAACACCGCCAAGAGACCCAGTACTTC.

The chain employs TRBV5-5 and TRBJ1-6; D not certain. V lost 3 bases and J lost 0, with 13 bases in between. CDR1 and CDR2 (germline): SGHKS, YYEKEE (reference sequence). The CDR3 covers 17 residues. The CDR3 DNA follows: TGTGCCAGCAGCTACGATCCGGGGAGCTCCTATAATTCACCCCTCCACTTT. This gives the protein CASSYDPGSSYNSPLHF.

V gene TRBV28 combines with J gene TRBJ1-2; 7 positions match TRBD1. This CDR3 contains 13 residues. With V trimmed by 7 bases and J by 5 bases, 7 bases remained unmatched. Germline CDR1 and CDR2: MDHEN and SYDVKM. CDR3 nucleotide sequence: TGTGCCAGCACTCTTGAGACAGGGTATGGCTACACCTTC. Translated, it gives CASTLETGYGYTF.

The chain joins TRBV7-6 to TRBJ2-2; 9 bases align to TRBD1. CDR1 and CDR2 (germline): SGHVS, FNYEAQ. This CDR3 contains 15 residues. V gave up 5 bases and J gave up 5 bases; unmatched junction bases: 6. Here the CDR3 DNA reads TGTGCCAGCAGCAGAGGGACAGGGAGGACCGGGGAGCTGTTTTTT. Its protein is CASSRGTGRTGELFF.

The V gene is TRBV11-2, the J gene TRBJ2-7; the D gene is possibly TRBD2 (6 bases). Germline CDR1 SGHAT, CDR2 FQNNGV. V gave up 3 bases and J gave up 7 bases, with 19 bases separating them. The CDR3 has 15 amino acids. This chain's CDR3 is CASSLRSKTSNEQYF. The CDR3, as DNA: TGTGCCAGCAGCTTGCGATCTAAGACTAGTAATGAGCAGTACTTC. Full variable domain (outside the CDR3, taken from reference TRBV11-2 and TRBJ2-7): EAGVAQSPRYKIIEKRQSVAFWCNPISGHATLYWYQQILGQGPKLLIQFQNNGVVDDSQLPKDRFSAERLKGVDSTLKIQPAKLEDSAVYLCASSLRSKTSNEQYFGPGTRLTVT.

This clone appeared a few times. The chain combines TRBV27 with TRBJ1-4; 8 bases fit TRBD1. This CDR3 comprises 13 residues. J lost 13 bases, V lost 8 bases, and 12 bases had no gene match. Germline V gene data show CDR1 as MNHEY and CDR2 as SMNVEV (reference sequence). In DNA form, the CDR3 reads TGTGCCAGCGGGACAGGTCCTGTCTCCGGACTGTTTTTT. This translates into CASGTGPVSGLFF.

The chain couples TRBV3-1 (or the pseudogene TRBV3-2) to TRBJ1-1; the match to TRBD1 covers 8 bases. V was pared by 4 bases and J by 1 base, with 8 bases of the junction left unmatched. The CDR3 runs to 16 residues. The germline CDR1 and CDR2 sequences are LGHDT and YNNKEL (reference sequence). CDR3 in amino acids: CASSLDRQGKNTEAFF. The CDR3 region has the DNA TGTGCCAGCAGCCTCGACAGACAGGGGAAGAACACTGAAGCTTTCTTT.

The chain links TRBV7-2 to TRBJ2-5; 9 bases are a match to TRBD2. The germline gives CDR1 SGHTA, CDR2 FQGNSA. Germline trimming cut 5 bases from V and 2 bases from J; bases unmatched to any gene: 9. The CDR3 has 16 residues. The CDR3 DNA reads TGTGCCAGCAGCCCTGTGAGAGCGGGGGGTCAAGAGACCCAGTACTTC. This translates into CASSPVRAGGQETQYF.

This sequence joins TRBV5-1 and TRBJ2-1, with D perhaps TRBD2 (6 bases). V gave up 7 bases and J gave up 0 bases, with 11 bases separating them. The CDR3 runs 14 residues. Germline CDR1 is SGHRS and CDR2 is YFSETQ. The CDR3 loop is CASGTGSSYNEQFF. The CDR3 coding sequence is TGCGCCAGCGGGACTGGGAGCTCCTACAATGAGCAGTTCTTC.

This chain links TRBV5-1 with TRBJ2-7, with 8 bases fitting TRBD2. Germline values: CDR1 SGHRS, CDR2 YFSETQ. The junction had 22 bases not matched to a gene; V was cut back by 4 bases and J by 7 bases. The CDR3 consists of 18 residues. The CDR3 DNA follows: TGCGCCAGCAGCCCGGGGCCCGGGGGGGAGCCTTCCCCTAGGGAGCAGTACTTC. It encodes CASSPGPGGEPSPREQYF.

The V call is TRBV30, the J call TRBJ2-1, with 9 bases matching TRBD2. The CDR3 has 15 amino acids. The germline gives CDR1 GTSNPN, CDR2 SVGIG (reference sequence). Losses at the gene ends were 3 bases for V and 2 bases for J; bases not matched to a gene: 5. For the CDR3, the DNA is TGTGCCTGGAGGGATACTAGCGGGCCCTACAATGAGCAGTTCTTC. Protein product: CAWRDTSGPYNEQFF.

This rearrangement joins TRBV6-5 to TRBJ2-7, with D possibly being TRBD1 (5 bases). Germline V gene sequence: CDR1 MNHEY, CDR2 SVGAGI. The ends were cut back, 5 bases at V and 2 bases at J, with 10 bases in the middle. The CDR3 runs to 13 residues. The DNA for the CDR3 is TGTGCCAGCAGTCAATCAGGGCCCTACGAGCAGTACTTC. Translating it yields CASSQSGPYEQYF.

V gene TRBV9 combines with J gene TRBJ2-3, with D unclear. Germline CDR1 and CDR2: SGDLS and YYNGEE. This CDR3 is 14 amino acids long. V lost 1 base and J 6 bases, leaving 12 bases between the germline ends. The CDR3 region has the DNA TGTGCCAGCAGCGTAATAGCTAATTCGGATACGCAGTATTTT. It codes for CASSVIANSDTQYF.

The chain uses TRBV2 and TRBJ1-2; tentative D call: TRBD1 (6 bases). V gave up 4 bases and J gave up 7 bases, with 13 bases separating them. The CDR3 length is 13 residues. The germline V gene has CDR1 SNHLY and CDR2 FYNNEI. In DNA, the CDR3 is TGTGCCAGCAGTGCAGGACAGTGGAGTGGCTACACCTTC. This sequence encodes CASSAGQWSGYTF. Full variable domain (missing parts from reference TRBV2 and TRBJ1-2): EPEVTQTPSHQVTQMGQEVILRCVPISNHLYFYWYRQILGQKVEFLVSFYNNEISEKSEIFDDQFSVERPDGSNFTLKIRSTKLEDSAMYFCASSAGQWSGYTFGSGTRLTVV.

Here the CDR3 reads CASSPGQGALLYEQYF. The CDR3 nucleotides read TGTGCCAGCTCACCCGGACAGGGGGCATTACTGTACGAGCAGTACTTC. The chain employs TRBV18 and TRBJ2-7; 11 bases align to TRBD1. The CDR3 spans 16 residues. Germline trimming cut 3 bases from V and 4 bases from J; bases unmatched to any gene: 8. CDR1 and CDR2 from the germline V gene are KGHSH and LQKENI.

V usage is TRBV19 and J usage is TRBJ2-6; 12 bases align to TRBD1. CDR3 length: 19 amino acids. The germline V gene has CDR1 LNHDA and CDR2 SQIVND (reference sequence). The junction had 10 bases not matched to a gene; V was cut back by 5 bases and J by 2 bases. The CDR3 sequence is CASSPNPRDRGPGANVLTF. The CDR3 DNA reads TGTGCCAGTAGTCCAAATCCCCGGGACAGGGGGCCTGGGGCCAACGTCCTGACTTTC.

The V call is TRBV29-1, the J call TRBJ2-5; 7 bases map to TRBD1. The germline gives CDR1 SQVTM, CDR2 ANQGSEA. The CDR3 runs to 13 residues. The junction had 6 bases not matched to a gene; V was cut back by 6 bases and J by 2 bases. The chain's CDR3 is CSVMDRRQETQYF. Written as DNA, the CDR3 is TGCAGCGTAATGGACAGGAGGCAAGAGACCCAGTACTTC.

This rearrangement joins TRBV28 to TRBJ1-1; 7 bases match TRBD1. This CDR3 region has 13 residues. Germline V CDR1 and CDR2: MDHEN, SYDVKM. Germline trimming cut 7 bases from V and 3 bases from J; bases unmatched to any gene: 5. In DNA form, the CDR3 reads TGTGCCAGCAAGGGGGCCGCGTACACTGAAGCTTTCTTT. It specifies CASKGAAYTEAFF.

This sequence joins TRBV7-2 and TRBJ1-5; D is unresolved. V lost 1 base and J lost 9, with 10 bases in between. Germline CDR1 is SGHTA and CDR2 is FQGNSA. This CDR3 has 13 amino acids. This chain's CDR3 is CASSLETVPPQHF. In DNA form, the CDR3 reads TGTGCCAGCAGCTTAGAAACAGTCCCGCCCCAGCATTTT.

V usage is TRBV10-3 and J usage is TRBJ2-5; a weak D match, TRBD2 (7 bases). V lost 10 bases to trimming and J lost 5 bases, with 11 bases between them. Germline V CDR1 and CDR2: ENHRY, SYGVKD. The CDR3 extends over 11 amino acids. The CDR3 reads CATGGLETQYF. CDR3 coding DNA: TGTGCCACCGGGGGGCTGGAGACCCAGTACTTC.